The 5 T cell receptor beta chains reported below all come from one sample, sequenced in a study of T cells in Graves' hyperthyroidism and ophthalmopathy (dated by TCRdb to about 2019). Libraries were constructed by multiplex PCR. Sequencing instrument: Illumina HiSeq 2000. The TCR beta CDR3 regions were amplified from RNA transcripts. For the first round of RT-PCR on the TCR CDR3, the HTBI primer set was used together with the Qiagen OneStep RT-PCR kit. The public reads were reanalyzed by TCRdb: fastp trimming at Q25, MiXCR alignment, in-frame beta chains only. CDR3 protein sequences are deduplicated, and each keeps its most common genes and DNA. For this sample there are about 300,000 distinct CDR3 sequences; roughly a fifth appear just once. The biggest ten clones account for 35% to 45% of the sample. The sequenced sample consisted of blood. These receptors came from a man in his fifties or sixties with Graves' ophthalmopathy.

The gene calls are TRBV28 and TRBJ1-1, with a tentative D call TRBD1 (6 bases). V was cut by 5 bases and J by 0 bases, with 16 bases left in between. Germline V gives CDR1 MDHEN, CDR2 SYDVKM. There are 16 residues in the CDR3. This chain's CDR3 is CASSHRRGGLNTEAFF. The CDR3 nucleotides are TGTGCCAGCAGTCACAGAAGGGGGGGCTTGAACACTGAAGCTTTCTTT.

V is TRBV3-1 and J is TRBJ2-1; D is unclear. This CDR3 is built from 16 residues. V was clipped by 3 bases and J by 0 bases, with 12 bases between them. Germline CDR1 LGHDT, CDR2 YNNKEL (reference sequence). DNA of the CDR3: TGTGCCAGCAGCCATTTGGGTCGGAGCTCCTACAATGAGCAGTTCTTC. Amino acid sequence: CASSHLGRSSYNEQFF.

V is TRBV29-1 and J is TRBJ2-7; D is undetermined. Germline assignment: CDR1 SQVTM and CDR2 ANQGSEA. V was trimmed by 3 bases and J by 0 bases, leaving 9 bases between them. The CDR3 covers 13 residues. This chain's CDR3 is CSVDGPSSYEQYF. CDR3 DNA: TGCAGCGTTGACGGACCCAGCTCCTACGAGCAGTACTTC.

This clonotype was counted many times. This chain connects TRBV6-2 or TRBV6-3 to TRBJ2-3, with a possible D match to TRBD1 (5 bases). CDR1 MNHEY and CDR2 SVGEGT come from the germline V gene. The CDR3 contains 14 residues. Trimming removed 2 bases at V and 2 bases at J, with 8 bases between. CDR3 in amino acids: CASSYLRDTDTQYF. The CDR3 nucleotides are TGTGCCAGCAGTTACCTCAGGGACACAGATACGCAGTATTTT.

V is TRBV3-1 and J is TRBJ1-2; D gene unclear. The CDR3 totals 12 residues. Germline V gene data show CDR1 as LGHDT and CDR2 as YNNKEL (reference sequence). Trimming took off 4 bases at V and 7 bases at J, with 10 bases between the two ends. CDR3 DNA sequence: TGTGCCAGCAGCCCATCCTCGGCTGGCTACACCTTC. The encoded protein is CASSPSSAGYTF.